This passage covers 27 T cell receptor beta chains from one sample sequenced in a study of CXCR3-negative and CXCR3-positive naive CD8 T cells. Study observations and caveats: The TRB CDR3s that CXCR3-positive naive cells carried were more hydrophobic than those of CXCR3-negative naive cells.

These receptors are not linked to any known antigen. TRB cDNA was prepared as libraries by UMI-labeled 5' RACE. TCRdb re-analyzed the 5' RACE reads; it lists each CDR3 protein once, without DNA. The specimen's table records some 150,000 distinct CDR3 sequences. The sample taken for sequencing was naive CXCR3+ CD8+ T cells from blood. Sample subset: CD45RO-CCR7+CD27+CD95- naive CD8+ T cells expressing CXCR3 (TNR3+). These receptors came from a human donor in good health. Some clones in this sample may be carry-over from other donors' samples.

The chain has TRBV5-1 and TRBJ2-7; checking the TCRdb D call of TRBD1 is not possible without DNA. The germline V gene encodes CDR1 SGHRS and CDR2 YFSETQ. The CDR3 runs 12 residues. CDR3: CASSYSGVEQYF.

The chain uses TRBV19 and TRBJ2-3. CDR3 size: 11 residues. The germline gives CDR1 LNHDA, CDR2 SQIVND (reference sequence). CDR3: CASSNYDTQYF.

The V call is TRBV14, the J call TRBJ1-3; TCRdb picks TRBD1, but there is no DNA to check that call. The CDR3 is 17 amino acids. Germline V gene sequence: CDR1 SGHDN, CDR2 FVKESK. CDR3 amino acids: CASSRDRGTLSGNTIYF. Full variable domain (outside the CDR3, taken from reference TRBV14 and TRBJ1-3): EAGVTQFPSHSVIEKGQTVTLRCDPISGHDNLYWYRRVMGKEIKFLLHFVKESKQDESGMPNNRFLAERTGGTYSTLKVQPAELEDSGVYFCASSRDRGTLSGNTIYFGEGSWLTVV.

CDR3 residues: CATGTSGSTDTQYF. The chain is built from TRBV28 and TRBJ2-3; the D call of TRBD2 rests on TCRdb alone, since no DNA is present to check it. The germline V gene has CDR1 MDHEN and CDR2 SYDVKM. This CDR3 spans 14 amino acids.

The V gene is TRBV12-3 or TRBV12-4, the J gene TRBJ2-1; there is no DNA to check the TCRdb D call of TRBD2. This CDR3 region has 14 residues. Here the CDR3 reads CASSLGGTSNEQFF.

The chain joins TRBV28 to TRBJ2-1; there is no DNA to check the TCRdb D call of TRBD1. CDR1 and CDR2 (germline): MDHEN, SYDVKM. CDR3 length: 15 amino acids. The CDR3 spells CASSFGGGPLNEQFF.

The chain links TRBV3-1 to TRBJ2-5; lacking DNA, the TRBD2 call made by TCRdb goes unchecked. The CDR3 has 17 residues. Germline assignment: CDR1 LGHDT and CDR2 YNNKEL (reference sequence). CDR3 in amino acids: CASSQDGALAAQETQYF.

The chain has TRBV7-6 and TRBJ2-7. This CDR3 comprises 14 residues. Per the germline V gene, CDR1 is SGHVS and CDR2 is FNYEAQ. This CDR3 is CASSLSMGSREQYF.

The chain has TRBV7-9 and TRBJ2-6; lacking DNA, the TRBD1 call made by TCRdb goes unchecked. In germline, CDR1 is SEHNR, CDR2 FQNEAQ (reference sequence). This CDR3 contains 17 residues. CDR3 loop: CASSLPGRRSGANVLTF.

The chain is built from TRBV7-9 and TRBJ2-3; TCRdb's assignment of TRBD2 cannot be checked, as there is no DNA. This CDR3 contains 16 residues. The germline gives CDR1 SEHNR, CDR2 FQNEAQ (reference sequence). The CDR3 reads CASSLLIGGATDTQYF.

CDR3 loop: CASSQGVYNTEAFF. The gene calls are TRBV5-6 and TRBJ1-1; TCRdb gives TRBD1 as the D gene, but with no DNA this cannot be confirmed. The CDR3 runs 14 residues. Germline lookup yields CDR1 SGHDT and CDR2 YYEEEE.

The chain joins TRBV28 to TRBJ2-7; TCRdb calls TRBD1, which cannot be checked without DNA. The CDR3 length is 13 residues. The germline V gene has CDR1 MDHEN and CDR2 SYDVKM. This CDR3 reads CASSPSQVDEQYF.

The chain links TRBV29-1 to TRBJ2-3. Germline CDR1 and CDR2: SQVTM and ANQGSEA. This CDR3 comprises 15 residues. CDR3 in amino acids: CSVDRTASSTDTQYF.

The chain uses TRBV29-1 and TRBJ1-2; TCRdb's D gene call, TRBD1, goes unchecked for lack of DNA. Per germline, CDR1 SQVTM and CDR2 ANQGSEA. This CDR3 contains 13 residues. The CDR3 spells CSDTPTGGDGYTF.

The chain joins TRBV7-8 to TRBJ2-2; TCRdb's D call, TRBD1, is unchecked because there is no DNA. Germline V gives CDR1 SGHVS, CDR2 FQNEAQ. The CDR3 is 14 amino acids. CDR3 loop: CASSFSRGTGELFF.

V is TRBV25-1 and J is TRBJ2-7. Germline V gene sequence: CDR1 MGHDK, CDR2 SYGVNS. CDR3 size: 11 residues. CDR3 region: CASTSAYEQYF.

The rearrangement links TRBV5-1 to TRBJ2-3. The germline V gene encodes CDR1 SGHRS and CDR2 YFSETQ. The CDR3 loop spans 14 amino acids. CDR3 amino acids: CASSLDLMADTQYF.

V usage is TRBV4-3 and J usage is TRBJ2-1; with no DNA, the TCRdb D assignment of TRBD1 cannot be verified. Germline lookup yields CDR1 LGHNA and CDR2 YSLEER. The CDR3 loop spans 20 amino acids. This CDR3 is CASTYASPGATNNLYNEQFF.

The rearrangement joins TRBV20-1 to TRBJ1-3. Germline values: CDR1 DFQATT, CDR2 SNEGSKA (reference sequence). This CDR3 has 13 amino acids. The CDR3: CSARRAGGNTIYF.

V is TRBV12-3 or TRBV12-4 and J is TRBJ2-1; TCRdb outputs TRBD1, but without DNA this stays unchecked. The CDR3 has 13 amino acids. This CDR3 is CASSLTDYNEQFF.

This sequence joins TRBV7-2 and TRBJ2-1; TCRdb lists TRBD2, though no DNA is available to test this call. Germline V CDR1 and CDR2: SGHTA, FQGNSA. The CDR3 length is 14 residues. The CDR3 loop is CASSPPGTANEQFF.

The chain recombines TRBV9 with TRBJ2-2; TCRdb names TRBD2, which stays unverified in the absence of DNA. Looked up from germline, CDR1 is SGDLS and CDR2 is YYNGEE. The length of the CDR3 is 17 residues. CDR3: CASSVQAGGLNTGELFF.

The V call is TRBV29-1, the J call TRBJ2-7; TCRdb outputs TRBD1, but without DNA this stays unchecked. Per the germline V gene, CDR1 is SQVTM and CDR2 is ANQGSEA. The CDR3 loop spans 13 amino acids. This CDR3 reads CSVAEGETYEQYF.

The chain combines TRBV28 with TRBJ2-7. Germline values: CDR1 MDHEN, CDR2 SYDVKM. The CDR3 consists of 13 residues. The CDR3 loop is CASRASIDYEQYF. The variable domain in full, completed from reference TRBV28 and TRBJ2-7, reads DVKVTQSSRYLVKRTGEKVFLECVQDMDHENMFWYRQDPGLGLRLIYFSYDVKMKEKGDIPEGYSVSREKKERFSLILESASTNQTSMYLCASRASIDYEQYFGPGTRLTVT.

V usage is TRBV19 and J usage is TRBJ2-7. Germline CDR1 and CDR2: LNHDA and SQIVND (reference sequence). CDR3 length equals 15 residues. The CDR3 loop is CASSIGSVEFYEQYF.

The chain carries TRBV5-1 and TRBJ2-7. Germline V lookup: CDR1 SGHRS, CDR2 YFSETQ. This CDR3 has 12 residues. This CDR3 is CASSLDTYEQYF.

The chain is built from TRBV11-3 and TRBJ2-2; TCRdb's assignment of TRBD1 cannot be checked, as there is no DNA. The CDR3 has 16 residues. The germline V gene encodes CDR1 SGHNT and CDR2 YENEEA. CDR3 amino acids: CASSATGFANTGELFF.